Listed below are T cell receptor beta chains from one sample, sequenced in a study of T and B cells in COVID-19 patients. TCRdb independently ran MiXCR on the multiplex PCR reads; one entry per CDR3 protein. The sample includes more than 11,000 distinct CDR3 sequences, 28% of them seen just once. What was sequenced was blood. Every receptor here comes from a human donor who had recovered from COVID-19. Each CDR3 is given with its conserved first and last residue. The D gene is left open where the match is weak. Rows may omit the clone size; those that give it use once, few, many or a size class.

abundance	len	d_gene	v_gene	j_gene	CDR3aa	CDR3nt
-	14	TRBD1	TRBV5-6	TRBJ1-1	CANGQDLGNTEAFF	TGTGCCAACGGACAGGACCTCGGGAACACTGAAGCTTTCTTT
few	13	-	TRBV30	TRBJ1-1	CAWRAQGNTEAFF	TGTGCCTGGAGGGCACAGGGAAACACTGAAGCTTTCTTT
-	14	-	TRBV7-9	TRBJ2-7	CASSLDLSSYEQYF	TGTGCCAGCAGCTTAGACTTAAGCTCCTACGAGCAGTACTTC
-	14	TRBD1	TRBV19	TRBJ2-2	CASSIRQGTGELFF	TGTGCCAGTAGTATCCGACAGGGGACCGGGGAGCTGTTTTTT
medium-sized	15	TRBD1	TRBV27	TRBJ2-7	CASSSRLDREYEQYF	TGTGCCAGCAGTTCCCGATTGGACAGGGAATACGAGCAGTACTTC
-	14	-	TRBV24-1	TRBJ1-2	CATSRGGEDYGYTF	TGTGCCACCTCCCGTGGAGGGGAGGACTATGGCTACACCTTC
-	16	TRBD2	TRBV10-3	TRBJ2-5	CAISDPRASGRETQYF	TGTGCCATCAGTGATCCTCGGGCTAGCGGGAGAGAGACCCAGTACTTC
-	14	TRBD1	TRBV7-9	TRBJ2-7	CASSARDRAYEQYF	TGTGCCAGCAGCGCCCGGGACAGAGCCTACGAGCAGTACTTC
-	12	-	TRBV25-1	TRBJ2-3	CASSEPPDTQYF	TGTGCCAGCAGTGAGCCACCAGATACGCAGTATTTT
-	14	-	TRBV10-1	TRBJ2-5	CASSGTRGLETQYF	TGCGCCAGCAGTGGAACTAGGGGTTTGGAGACCCAGTACTTC
many	16	-	TRBV18	TRBJ2-7	CASSPMKAGGGYEQYF	TGTGCCAGCTCACCAATGAAGGCCGGGGGCGGCTACGAGCAGTACTTC
few	18	-	TRBV5-4	TRBJ2-7	CASSYNPPRSQHFYEQYF	TGTGCCAGCAGCTACAACCCCCCTCGCAGCCAACATTTCTACGAGCAGTACTTC
-	15	-	TRBV5-6	TRBJ1-1	CASTKGQSLNTEAFF	TGTGCCAGCACCAAAGGACAGTCCTTGAACACTGAAGCTTTCTTT
many	13	-	TRBV27	TRBJ2-7	CATRGQGSYEQYF	TGTGCCACCCGCGGGCAGGGGTCCTACGAGCAGTACTTC
few	13	-	TRBV6-5	TRBJ2-7	CASSSFRTYEQYF	TGTGCCAGCAGTTCCTTCCGGACTTACGAGCAGTACTTC
many	14	-	TRBV13	TRBJ1-4	CASSLSHQAGELFF	TGTGCCAGCAGCTTAAGCCACCAGGCCGGGGAACTGTTTTTT
many	18	TRBD2	TRBV18	TRBJ2-1	CASSLRTSALTPYNEQFF	TGTGCCAGCTCACTACGGACTAGCGCGCTAACCCCCTACAATGAGCAGTTCTTC
medium-sized	15	-	TRBV12-3/TRBV12-4	TRBJ2-2	CASSAGSEVNGELFF	TGTGCCAGCAGCGCCGGGTCGGAGGTCAACGGGGAGCTGTTTTTT
-	12	-	TRBV7-9	TRBJ2-7	CASSPGSREQYF	TGTGCCAGCAGCCCGGGTTCCCGGGAGCAGTACTTC
many	16	-	TRBV27	TRBJ2-1	CASSFRFAGVNNEQFF	TGTGCCAGCAGTTTTCGGTTTGCAGGAGTTAACAATGAGCAGTTCTTC
-	13	-	TRBV10-1	TRBJ2-7	CASSEGGSYEQYF	TGCGCCAGCAGTGAAGGTGGTAGCTACGAGCAGTACTTC
-	16	TRBD2	TRBV11-2	TRBJ2-5	CASSLQIAGGQETQYF	TGTGCCAGCAGCCTTCAAATAGCGGGGGGCCAAGAGACCCAGTACTTC
few	19	-	TRBV7-9	TRBJ2-1	CASSLAGGGAALPYNEQFF	TGTGCCAGCAGCTTAGCGGGGGGCGGAGCGGCCCTCCCCTACAATGAGCAGTTCTTC
-	16	-	TRBV20-1	TRBJ2-7	CSARDRGGGWDYEQYF	TGCAGTGCTAGAGATCGGGGCGGGGGCTGGGACTACGAGCAGTACTTC
many	13	-	TRBV27	TRBJ2-1	CASSLSPGNEQFF	TGTGCCAGCAGTTTATCTCCTGGCAATGAGCAGTTCTTC
many	14	-	TRBV24-1	TRBJ2-2	CATSDLTPEQELFF	TGTGCCACCAGTGATTTGACCCCAGAGCAGGAGCTGTTTTTT
many	16	TRBD1	TRBV18	TRBJ1-4	CASSTPGQGFDEKLFF	TGTGCCAGCTCAACCCCGGGACAGGGTTTTGATGAAAAACTGTTTTTT
few	15	-	TRBV19	TRBJ1-6	CASSPGPLKGSPLHF	TGTGCCAGTAGTCCGGGTCCCTTGAAAGGTTCACCCCTCCACTTT
medium-sized	16	-	TRBV19	TRBJ1-2	CASSRRSTGVNYGYTF	TGTGCCAGTAGTCGTAGGTCCACCGGGGTCAACTATGGCTACACCTTC
few	16	TRBD2	TRBV5-4	TRBJ2-7	CASSLGLAGDYYEQYF	TGTGCCAGCAGCTTGGGACTAGCGGGGGACTACTACGAGCAGTACTTC
-	13	-	TRBV30	TRBJ1-6	CAWRGGLNSPLHF	TGTGCCTGGAGGGGGGGGCTGAATTCACCCCTCCACTTT
medium-sized	13	-	TRBV27	TRBJ2-1	CASSFDPHNEQFF	TGTGCCAGCAGTTTTGATCCTCACAATGAGCAGTTCTTC
medium-sized	14	TRBD2	TRBV27	TRBJ2-7	CASKGRGVDYEQYF	TGTGCCAGCAAGGGGCGGGGGGTTGATTACGAGCAGTACTTC
few	15	TRBD2	TRBV12-3/TRBV12-4	TRBJ2-3	CASRGTSGGEDTQYF	TGTGCCAGCAGGGGGACTAGCGGGGGGGAAGATACGCAGTATTTT
few	15	-	TRBV30	TRBJ1-4	CAWSPRQRTNEKLFF	TGTGCCTGGAGTCCCCGGCAGCGCACTAATGAAAAACTGTTTTTT
medium-sized	14	-	TRBV27	TRBJ2-2	CASSPLDGTGELFF	TGTGCCAGCAGTCCCTTGGACGGCACCGGGGAGCTGTTTTTT
once	15	TRBD2	TRBV5-6	TRBJ2-3	CASSLDTSGADTQYF	TGTGCCAGCAGCTTGGATACTAGCGGGGCAGATACGCAGTATTTT
few	14	-	TRBV4-2	TRBJ2-5	CASSPEEIEETQYF	TGTGCCAGCAGCCCGGAGGAGATCGAAGAGACCCAGTACTTC
-	17	TRBD2	TRBV20-1	TRBJ2-7	CSARDLAGRTYSDEQYF	TGCAGTGCTAGAGATTTAGCGGGACGCACCTACTCGGACGAGCAGTACTTC
few	16	-	TRBV12-5	TRBJ2-2	CASGLAPTGRAGELFF	TGTGCTAGTGGTTTGGCCCCGACAGGCAGGGCCGGGGAGCTGTTTTTT
-	15	-	TRBV5-6	TRBJ2-1	CASSPWGAADNEQFF	TGTGCCAGCAGCCCCTGGGGGGCAGCCGACAATGAGCAGTTCTTC
-	14	TRBD1	TRBV13	TRBJ1-6	CASSLRTGGSPLHF	TGTGCCAGCAGCTTACGGACAGGGGGATCACCCCTCCACTTT
few	14	-	TRBV5-6	TRBJ1-5	CASSLGADNQPQHF	TGTGCCAGCAGCTTGGGGGCAGACAATCAGCCCCAGCATTTT